Listed below are T cell receptor beta chains from one sample, sequenced in a study of blood T cell repertoires in COVID-19. TCRdb keeps only in-frame clones here, not all; method: immunoSEQ multiplex PCR. The table lists roughly 85,000 clones, roughly 89% of them singletons, with around a quarter in the top ten. The material sequenced was peripheral blood. Receptors were obtained from a man aged 45-60 years with active or convalescent COVID-19. Each CDR3 is given with its conserved first and last residue. Fields, in order: J gene, V gene, CDR3 length, clone size, D gene, CDR3 protein, CDR3 DNA. A D gene is named only where the DNA matches it firmly. Clone size is given for some rows only: seen once, a few or many times, or a class if the clone is expanded.

TRBJ1-5	TRBV28	16	NA	NA	CASSKGHLLSNQPQHF	TGTGCCAGCAGCAAGGGACATCTGCTTAGCAATCAGCCCCAGCATTTT
TRBJ1-3	TRBV7-8	19	NA	NA	CASSSGSHGRPISGNTIYF	TGTGCCAGCAGCTCGGGGAGTCACGGCAGGCCGATCTCTGGAAACACCATATATTTT
TRBJ2-1	TRBV5-8	15	once	NA	CASSRSGRSYNEQFF	TGTGCCAGCAGCCGTAGCGGCCGCTCCTACAATGAGCAGTTCTTC
TRBJ1-4	TRBV18	16	NA	TRBD1	CASSKWDSATNEKLFF	TGTGCCAGCTCAAAATGGGACAGTGCAACTAATGAAAAACTGTTTTTT
TRBJ2-5	TRBV13	18	NA	TRBD1	CASSPPGQGVLVQETQYF	TGTGCCAGCAGCCCACCGGGACAGGGGGTGTTGGTCCAAGAGACCCAGTACTTC
TRBJ1-1	TRBV6-4	14	NA	NA	CASSETWEETEAFF	TGTGCCAGCAGTGAGACTTGGGAGGAGACTGAAGCTTTCTTT
TRBJ1-6	TRBV10-3	16	NA	TRBD1	CAIQDRLSSYNSPLHF	TGTGCCATCCAGGACAGGCTGAGCTCCTATAATTCACCCCTCCACTTT
TRBJ1-5	TRBV5-1	15	once	NA	CASSLLGKLNQPQHF	TGCGCCAGCAGCTTACTAGGGAAACTCAATCAGCCCCAGCATTTT
TRBJ2-3	TRBV10-3	14	NA	TRBD1	CAIRGGRDADTQYF	TGTGCCATACGAGGGGGCAGGGATGCAGATACGCAGTATTTT
TRBJ2-5	TRBV19	14	NA	NA	CASSMPGVGETQYF	TGTGCCAGTAGTATGCCAGGGGTCGGGGAGACCCAGTACTTC
TRBJ2-7	TRBV2	15	NA	TRBD2	CASSGFSAGGREQYF	TGTGCCAGCAGTGGATTTTCGGCGGGAGGGCGCGAGCAGTACTTC
TRBJ2-1	TRBV24-1	16	NA	TRBD1	CATSDLSTGGVYEQFF	TGTGCCACCAGTGACCTATCGACAGGGGGCGTGTATGAGCAGTTCTTC
TRBJ2-1	TRBV6-5	14	NA	NA	CASSYSRVYNEQFF	TGTGCCAGCAGTTACTCTCGAGTCTACAATGAGCAGTTCTTC
TRBJ1-1	TRBV11-2	13	NA	TRBD1	CASSPGGQLEAFF	TGTGCCAGCAGCCCAGGGGGACAGCTTGAAGCTTTCTTT
TRBJ2-7	TRBV28	14	NA	NA	CATVGGTEVHEQYF	TGTGCCACTGTAGGCGGGACAGAGGTCCACGAGCAGTACTTC
TRBJ2-5	TRBV5-1	16	NA	TRBD2	CASSLGLAGVQETQYF	TGCGCCAGCAGCTTGGGACTAGCGGGGGTTCAAGAGACCCAGTACTTC
TRBJ2-7	TRBV13	15	once	TRBD2	CASSYRTSGSYEQYF	TGTGCCAGCAGCTATCGGACTAGCGGAAGCTACGAGCAGTACTTC
TRBJ2-7	TRBV6-2/TRBV6-3	17	NA	TRBD2	CASSYSIGAGEAYEQYF	TGTGCCAGCAGTTACTCGATCGGGGCGGGAGAGGCCTACGAGCAGTACTTC
TRBJ2-5	TRBV25-1	14	NA	TRBD1	CASSRDRAQETQYF	TGTGCCAGCTCCAGGGACAGGGCGCAAGAGACCCAGTACTTC
TRBJ1-1	TRBV3-1/TRBV3-2	15	NA	TRBD1	CASSQPGQGNTEAFF	TGTGCCAGCAGCCAACCTGGACAGGGGAACACTGAAGCTTTCTTT
TRBJ2-5	TRBV18	16	NA	TRBD1	CASSPVPDRVQETQYF	TGTGCCAGCTCACCGGTGCCCGACAGGGTCCAAGAGACCCAGTACTTC
TRBJ1-2	TRBV7-9	19	NA	NA	CASSFGDLGTSRKNYGYTF	TGTGCCAGCAGCTTTGGGGACTTAGGGACTTCACGTAAAAACTATGGCTACACCTTC
TRBJ2-2	TRBV6-5	15	NA	TRBD2	CASIQAGEKAGELFF	TGTGCCAGCATACAAGCGGGAGAGAAGGCCGGGGAGCTGTTTTTT
TRBJ1-4	TRBV11-2	17	NA	NA	CASSSLASSDPEEKLFF	TGTGCCAGCAGCTCTTTAGCCTCTTCCGATCCGGAGGAAAAACTGTTTTTT
TRBJ1-1	TRBV13	14	NA	NA	CASSPPSGHTEAFF	TGTGCCAGCAGCCCACCTAGCGGCCACACTGAAGCTTTCTTT
TRBJ1-2	TRBV9	14	once	TRBD1	CASSVDTGGFGYTF	TGTGCCAGCAGCGTAGATACAGGGGGCTTTGGCTACACCTTC
TRBJ2-2	TRBV5-1	16	NA	NA	CASSPLRGSNTGELFF	TGCGCCAGCAGCCCTTTGCGCGGTTCGAACACCGGGGAGCTGTTTTTT
TRBJ2-1	TRBV11-2	16	NA	TRBD2	CASSLALWGGPNEQFF	TGTGCCAGCAGCTTAGCTTTATGGGGAGGGCCTAATGAGCAGTTCTTC
TRBJ2-2	TRBV2	15	NA	NA	CASSKEGPDTGELFF	TGTGCCAGCAGTAAGGAGGGGCCGGACACCGGGGAGCTGTTTTTT
TRBJ2-5	TRBV2	12	once	NA	CARQGGRETQYF	TGTGCCAGACAGGGGGGGAGGGAGACCCAGTACTTC
TRBJ2-3	TRBV6-5	15	NA	NA	CASSYSGRDTDTQYF	TGTGCCAGCAGTTACTCGGGCAGGGACACAGATACGCAGTATTTT
TRBJ2-2	TRBV6-5	15	NA	TRBD1	CASRRGQGWTGELFF	TGTGCCAGCAGACGGGGACAGGGATGGACCGGGGAGCTGTTTTTT
TRBJ2-1	TRBV10-3	14	NA	TRBD2	CAISPGTRGNEQFF	TGTGCCATCAGCCCCGGGACTAGGGGTAATGAGCAGTTCTTC
TRBJ1-5	TRBV28	14	NA	NA	CASSLGLSNQPQHF	TGTGCCAGCAGCTTGGGACTAAGCAATCAGCCCCAGCATTTT
TRBJ1-1	TRBV5-1	13	once	TRBD1	CASSLGQGMEAFF	TGCGCCAGCAGCTTGGGACAGGGGATGGAAGCTTTCTTT
TRBJ2-7	TRBV5-6	15	once	TRBD1	CASSLAGTGSREQYF	TGTGCCAGCAGCTTGGCCGGGACAGGGAGCCGCGAGCAGTACTTC
TRBJ2-3	TRBV2	15	NA	TRBD2	CASSDGTSGTDTQYF	TGTGCCAGCAGCGACGGGACTAGCGGCACAGATACGCAGTATTTT
TRBJ2-2	TRBV3-1/TRBV3-2	13	NA	NA	CASSPPGFGELFF	TGTGCCAGCAGCCCACCGGGGTTCGGGGAGCTGTTTTTT
TRBJ1-6	TRBV2	18	once	NA	CASSARRGGIAPGSPLHF	TGTGCCAGCAGTGCTAGACGAGGCGGTATTGCTCCTGGTTCACCCCTCCACTTT
TRBJ2-5	TRBV20-1	11	NA	TRBD1	CSVGTGETQYF	TGCAGTGTCGGGACAGGGGAGACCCAGTACTTC
TRBJ1-5	TRBV6-4	13	few	NA	CASRGGSNQPQHF	TGTGCCAGCAGGGGGGGAAGCAATCAGCCCCAGCATTTT
TRBJ2-7	TRBV4-1	20	NA	TRBD2	CASSQDVWGLEGSRSYEQYF	TGCGCCAGCAGCCAAGATGTTTGGGGACTAGAGGGTAGCAGGTCCTACGAGCAGTACTTC
TRBJ1-2	TRBV19	14	NA	NA	CASSSRVANYGYTF	TGTGCCAGTAGTAGCAGGGTTGCGAACTATGGCTACACCTTC
TRBJ2-3	TRBV9	15	NA	TRBD2	CASSSLAGGADTQYF	TGTGCCAGCTCCTCCCTAGCGGGGGGAGCAGATACGCAGTATTTT
TRBJ1-4	TRBV19	16	NA	TRBD1	CASSSHPGTGNEKLFF	TGTGCCAGTAGTTCCCACCCCGGGACAGGGAATGAAAAACTGTTTTTT
TRBJ2-2	TRBV19	17	NA	TRBD2	CASSRTSGGSNTGELFF	TGTGCCAGTAGTAGGACTAGCGGGGGCTCAAACACCGGGGAGCTGTTTTTT
TRBJ2-7	TRBV18	14	NA	TRBD1	CASSPGTGVYEQYF	TGTGCCAGCTCACCCGGAACAGGGGTCTACGAGCAGTACTTC
TRBJ1-1	TRBV25-1	14	once	NA	CASSTQGLYTEAFF	TGTGCCAGCAGTACTCAGGGTTTATACACTGAAGCTTTCTTT
TRBJ2-6	TRBV5-1	16	NA	NA	CASTLDLSSGANVLTF	TGCGCCAGCACCCTAGACTTAAGCTCTGGGGCCAACGTCCTGACTTTC
TRBJ2-2	TRBV10-3	13	once	NA	CAISETGNGELFF	TGTGCCATCAGTGAGACAGGGAACGGGGAGCTGTTTTTT
TRBJ2-7	TRBV20-1	11	NA	TRBD2	CSARLAAEQYF	TGCAGTGCTAGACTAGCGGCCGAGCAGTACTTC
TRBJ1-5	TRBV19	16	NA	TRBD1	CASSGTGGFSNQPQHF	TGTGCCAGCTCCGGGACAGGGGGTTTTAGCAATCAGCCCCAGCATTTT
TRBJ2-7	TRBV2	14	NA	NA	CASSEMGRPYEQYF	TGTGCCAGCAGTGAAATGGGCAGGCCCTACGAGCAGTACTTC
TRBJ2-7	TRBV10-2	13	NA	NA	CASSDSGAYEQYF	TGCGCCAGCAGTGATTCCGGAGCCTACGAGCAGTACTTC
TRBJ2-3	TRBV29-1	12	NA	TRBD1	CSAGQEPDTQYF	TGCAGCGCTGGACAGGAGCCAGATACGCAGTATTTT